The 12 T cell receptor beta chains in this list originate from one sample, sequenced in a study of control samples from healthy donors and cancer patients. Here immunoSEQ multiplex PCR was the method, and the copy in TCRdb shows in-frame clones only, minus some. The table shows roughly 50,000 clones, with 95% to 96% occurring only once. The specimen sequenced was blood. These receptors were collected from a woman in her 30s in good health.

The chain links TRBV9 to TRBJ2-5, with D perhaps matching TRBD1 or TRBD2 (5 bases each). Germline V gene sequence: CDR1 SGDLS, CDR2 YYNGEE. CDR3 length: 12 amino acids. Between the trimmed V and J ends, which lost 5 bases and 3 bases, there was a span of 8 bases. The CDR3 DNA follows: TGTGCCAGCAGGGGGGATAAAGAGACCCAGTACTTC. It specifies CASRGDKETQYF.

The chain couples TRBV6-6 to TRBJ2-6; 9 bases map to TRBD1. The CDR3 length is 17 residues. V dropped 5 bases and J dropped 0; count of bases not matched to a gene: 5. In germline, CDR1 is MNHNY, CDR2 SVGAGI (reference sequence). The CDR3 sequence: CASSPGQGLSGANVLTF. CDR3 sequence (DNA): TGTGCCAGCAGTCCGGGACAGGGACTCTCTGGGGCCAACGTCCTGACTTTC.

The rearrangement links TRBV20-1 to TRBJ1-5; tentatively, D is TRBD1 (6 bases). CDR1 is DFQATT, CDR2 SNEGSKA, per germline (reference sequence). The CDR3 covers 15 residues. V was cut by 3 bases and J by 6 bases, with 18 bases left in between. This chain's CDR3 is CSASKGQRGIQPQHF. CDR3 bases: TGCAGTGCTAGTAAGGGACAAAGGGGGATTCAGCCCCAGCATTTT.

This chain joins TRBV27 and TRBJ2-5; 14 bases are shared with TRBD2. This CDR3 has 16 residues. The V gene end was trimmed by 5 bases and the J gene end by 5 bases; junction bases not matched to a gene: 7. Germline loops: CDR1 MNHEY, CDR2 SMNVEV (reference sequence). The CDR3 bases are TGTGCCAGCAGTCCGGGGACTAGCGGGAGTGTGGAGACCCAGTACTTC. Protein: CASSPGTSGSVETQYF.

The chain recombines TRBV29-1 with TRBJ1-1, with a possible D match to TRBD1 (5 bases). Trimming took off 4 bases at V and 10 bases at J, with 13 bases between the two ends. This CDR3 comprises 11 residues. Germline assignment: CDR1 SQVTM and CDR2 ANQGSEA. The CDR3 sequence is CSVVEGLGAFF. The CDR3 nucleotides read TGCAGCGTTGTTGAGGGACTGGGAGCTTTCTTT.

The V gene is TRBV14, the J gene TRBJ2-5; TRBD1 aligns across 8 bases. V lost 1 base to trimming and J lost 3 bases; unmatched junction nucleotides: 7. Germline V gene data show CDR1 as SGHDN and CDR2 as FVKESK. The CDR3 is 16 residues long. CDR3 bases: TGTGCCAGCAGCCAAGTTCTTCGGACAGGGAAAGAGACCCAGTACTTC. Translation gives CASSQVLRTGKETQYF.

This chain uses TRBV3-1 (or the pseudogene TRBV3-2) with TRBJ2-1, with 7 bases identical to TRBD2. Trimming took 0 bases from V and 9 from J; bases not matched to a gene: 5. Per the germline V gene, CDR1 is LGHDT and CDR2 is YNNKEL (reference sequence). There are 14 residues in the CDR3. CDR3 in amino acids: CASSQDSGGGEQFF. The CDR3 DNA follows: TGTGCCAGCAGCCAAGACTCGGGAGGCGGTGAGCAGTTCTTC.

J is TRBJ1-3 and V is TRBV7-2; D unresolved. This CDR3 spans 14 amino acids. V gave up 2 bases and J gave up 0 bases, with 5 bases separating them. Germline-derived CDR1 and CDR2 are SGHTA and FQGNSA. The CDR3 protein is CASSLSLSGNTIYF. The CDR3 bases are TGTGCCAGCAGCTTAAGTCTCTCTGGAAACACCATATATTTT.

This clone was seen a handful of times. V gene TRBV20-1 combines with J gene TRBJ2-6, with 9 positions matching TRBD2. Germline lookup yields CDR1 DFQATT and CDR2 SNEGSKA (reference sequence). The CDR3 length is 17 residues. The junction had 6 bases not matched to a gene; V was cut back by 3 bases and J by 0 bases. The CDR3 spells CSASAGGSSSGANVLTF. The CDR3 DNA reads TGCAGTGCTAGTGCGGGAGGGAGTAGCTCTGGGGCCAACGTCCTGACTTTC.

This clone was recorded once. The rearrangement links TRBV12-3 or TRBV12-4 to TRBJ2-7; D ambiguous. V lost 7 bases to trimming and J lost 6 bases, with 10 bases between them. The CDR3 extends over 11 amino acids. This CDR3 is CASTLSSEQYF. CDR3 bases: TGTGCCAGCACCCTCAGCAGCGAGCAGTACTTC.

This clone was detected a few times. The chain is built from TRBV19 and TRBJ2-3; 13 bases align to TRBD2. CDR1 LNHDA and CDR2 SQIVND come from the germline V gene (reference sequence). The V segment lost 5 bases and the J segment 5 bases; nucleotides outside the gene matches: 7. This CDR3 has 16 amino acids. CDR3 region: CASSPRTSGSRDTQYF. The CDR3 DNA reads as TGTGCCAGTAGTCCTCGGACTAGCGGGAGTAGAGATACGCAGTATTTT.

The genes are TRBV2 and TRBJ2-7; D gene uncertain. Trimming removed 4 bases from V and 3 bases from J, with 7 bases in between. Looked up from germline, CDR1 is SNHLY and CDR2 is FYNNEI. The CDR3 runs to 12 residues. This chain's CDR3 is CASSVADYEQYF. In DNA form, the CDR3 reads TGTGCCAGCAGTGTTGCGGACTACGAGCAGTACTTC.